What follows are 29 T cell receptor beta chains derived from one specimen sequenced in a study of T cell responses to AZD1222 COVID-19 vaccine. Some clones are missing from TCRdb's copy, which holds only in-frame ones; the method was immunoSEQ multiplex PCR. The data show 150,000 to 200,000 clones, 85% to 90% seen once. Here the sequenced sample was peripheral blood, taken on day 0 of MenACWY control vaccination. The source is an adult in good health.

The chain has TRBV28 and TRBJ2-7; D not resolved. V lost 7 bases and J 5 bases, leaving 15 bases between the germline ends. Germline V CDR1 and CDR2: MDHEN, SYDVKM. This CDR3 spans 13 amino acids. In nucleotides, the CDR3 is TGTGCCAGCAAGAGGTACGGTACGGACGAGCAGTACTTC. It translates to CASKRYGTDEQYF.

This chain uses TRBV28 with TRBJ2-7, with D unclear. Germline V gene lookup returns CDR1 MDHEN and CDR2 SYDVKM. V lost 5 bases and J 4 bases, leaving 6 bases between the germline ends. The CDR3 totals 11 residues. The CDR3 region is CASSRYYEQYF. In nucleotides, the CDR3 is TGTGCCAGCAGTCGGTATTACGAGCAGTACTTC.

This sequence joins TRBV6-5 and TRBJ2-7; tentatively, D is TRBD2 (6 bases). CDR1 and CDR2 (germline): MNHEY, SVGAGI. V was pared by 2 bases and J by 6 bases, with 14 bases between. The CDR3 spans 14 residues. CDR3 sequence reads: CASSYSGHWGEQYF. The CDR3 DNA follows: TGTGCCAGCAGTTACAGCGGGCATTGGGGCGAGCAGTACTTC.

The chain has TRBV10-3 and TRBJ1-3; D remains ambiguous. Trimming cost V 2 bases and J 0 bases, with 5 bases left between them. This CDR3 contains 14 residues. Germline V lookup: CDR1 ENHRY, CDR2 SYGVKD. CDR3 DNA: TGTGCCATCAGTGAGGGGGACTCTGGAAACACCATATATTTT. Translated, it gives CAISEGDSGNTIYF.

The rearrangement joins TRBV6-5 to TRBJ2-6; 8 positions match TRBD1. There are 15 residues in the CDR3. Germline values: CDR1 MNHEY, CDR2 SVGAGI. With 11 bases clipped from V and 1 base from J, the junction kept 7 bases outside the gene matches. The CDR3 loop is CASGQGRSGANVLTF. The CDR3, as DNA: TGTGCCTCAGGACAGGGCAGATCTGGGGCCAACGTCCTGACTTTC.

This clone appeared a few times. This sequence joins TRBV30 and TRBJ2-3; TRBD1 aligns across 10 bases. This CDR3 has 15 amino acids. Germline loops: CDR1 GTSNPN, CDR2 SVGIG (reference sequence). J lost 4 bases, V lost 2 bases, and 6 bases had no gene match. As DNA, the CDR3 is TGTGCCTGGAGTACTAAGGGACAGGGGTCAGATACGCAGTATTTT. Protein sequence: CAWSTKGQGSDTQYF.

This chain joins TRBV30 and TRBJ2-1; 8 nucleotides align to TRBD2. CDR1 and CDR2 (germline): GTSNPN, SVGIG (reference sequence). The J segment lost 9 bases and the V segment lost 1 base, leaving 8 bases of the junction unmatched. This CDR3 has 14 amino acids. The CDR3 loop is CAWSGSGGNGEQFF. The CDR3 coding sequence is TGTGCCTGGAGTGGGAGCGGGGGTAACGGTGAGCAGTTCTTC.

This clone was observed once. The V call is TRBV5-4, the J call TRBJ1-1; unclear D gene. CDR1 SGHNT and CDR2 YYREEE come from the germline V gene (reference sequence). The CDR3 has 14 residues. V was shortened by 0 bases and J by 0 bases, with 6 bases between the two germline ends. Here the CDR3 reads CASSLAVMNTEAFF. In DNA, the CDR3 is TGTGCCAGCAGCTTGGCAGTCATGAACACTGAAGCTTTCTTT.

CDR3 DNA sequence: TGTGCCAGCAGCCAAGTCCGAGTAGGCACCTACGAGCAGTACTTC. This sequence encodes CASSQVRVGTYEQYF. The V and J genes are TRBV14 and TRBJ2-7; D not certain. This CDR3 has 15 amino acids. The germline V gene has CDR1 SGHDN and CDR2 FVKESK. V gave up 1 base and J gave up 2 bases, with 12 bases separating them.

In nucleotides, the CDR3 is TGTGCCAGCAGCGTTGGGGCACGGGTAGGCTACACCTTC. Translating gives CASSVGARVGYTF. The genes are TRBV9 and TRBJ1-2; D might be TRBD1 (5 bases). CDR3 length: 13 residues. CDR1 and CDR2 from the germline V gene are SGDLS and YYNGEE. V lost 2 bases and J lost 8, with 13 bases in between.

The chain combines TRBV7-6 with TRBJ2-7; TRBD2 aligns across 10 bases. With 1 base clipped from V and 4 bases from J, the junction kept 10 bases outside the gene matches. This CDR3 comprises 17 residues. CDR1 and CDR2 (germline): SGHVS, FNYEAQ. DNA for the CDR3: TGTGCCAGCAGCTTAGTTAGCGGGGGGCCACTCCCTTACGAGCAGTACTTC. It specifies CASSLVSGGPLPYEQYF.

The J gene is TRBJ2-5, the V gene TRBV4-3; TRBD1 agrees at 7 bases. This CDR3 comprises 14 residues. V dropped 4 bases and J dropped 4; count of bases not matched to a gene: 6. The V gene's germline CDR1 is LGHNA and CDR2 YSLEER. Here the CDR3 DNA reads TGCGCCAGCAGCCTCTACAGGGGTGGAGAGACCCAGTACTTC. Protein: CASSLYRGGETQYF.

The V gene is TRBV7-9, the J gene TRBJ2-7; D is unclear. This CDR3 has 12 amino acids. The germline gives CDR1 SEHNR, CDR2 FQNEAQ (reference sequence). The ends were cut back, 4 bases at V and 8 bases at J, with 12 bases in the middle. The CDR3 loop is CASSSKLGQQYF. In DNA, the CDR3 is TGTGCCAGCAGCTCCAAACTTGGACAGCAGTACTTC.

The V call is TRBV28, the J call TRBJ1-2; 7 bases are a match to TRBD1. This CDR3 region has 14 residues. With 6 bases clipped from V and 7 bases from J, the junction kept 11 bases outside the gene matches. Germline V gene data show CDR1 as MDHEN and CDR2 as SYDVKM. DNA of the CDR3: TGTGCCAGCAGCCCCCCCGACAGGGCGGGTGGCTACACCTTC. Protein: CASSPPDRAGGYTF.

This clone was detected only once. V usage is TRBV6-6 and J usage is TRBJ1-4; 8 bases are a match to TRBD1. V shed 4 bases and J 6 bases; nucleotides not matched to a gene: 4. Germline CDR1 MNHNY, CDR2 SVGAGI (reference sequence). The CDR3 extends over 14 amino acids. This CDR3 reads CASSSGGLDEKLFF. The CDR3 DNA sequence: TGTGCCAGCAGTTCAGGGGGCCTGGATGAAAAACTGTTTTTT.

The chain uses TRBV9 and TRBJ2-7, with 8 bases that match TRBD2. This CDR3 is built from 14 residues. Germline lookup yields CDR1 SGDLS and CDR2 YYNGEE. With 4 bases clipped from V and 3 bases from J, the junction kept 6 bases outside the gene matches. CDR3 DNA: TGTGCCAGCAGCTCGGGGACTAGGAGCTACGAGCAGTACTTC. Its protein product is CASSSGTRSYEQYF.

The gene calls are TRBV30 and TRBJ1-1; D gene uncertain. There are 11 residues in the CDR3. Germline V gene data show CDR1 as GTSNPN and CDR2 as SVGIG (reference sequence). Between the trimmed V and J ends, which lost 1 base and 8 bases, there was a span of 8 bases. CDR3 in DNA: TGTGCCTGGAGTGAGGCAGGAGAAGCTTTCTTT. This translates into CAWSEAGEAFF.

The rearrangement uses TRBV9 and TRBJ2-1, with 11 nucleotides matching TRBD2. This CDR3 contains 16 residues. The germline CDR1 and CDR2 sequences are SGDLS and YYNGEE. J was trimmed by 0 bases and V by 3 bases; bases with no gene match: 2. Written as DNA, the CDR3 is TGTGCCAGCAGCGACACTAGCGGGGGCTCCTACAATGAGCAGTTCTTC. Its protein product is CASSDTSGGSYNEQFF.

The chain has TRBV28 and TRBJ2-7; a possible D gene is TRBD1 (7 bases). There are 14 residues in the CDR3. Germline CDR1 reads MDHEN; CDR2 reads SYDVKM. Between the trimmed V and J ends, which lost 10 bases and 2 bases, there was a span of 18 bases. The CDR3 region is CATKGGTVTYEQYF. The CDR3 region has the DNA TGTGCCACCAAGGGCGGGACAGTGACCTACGAGCAGTACTTC. The whole variable domain, filled in from reference TRBV28 and TRBJ2-7, reads DVKVTQSSRYLVKRTGEKVFLECVQDMDHENMFWYRQDPGLGLRLIYFSYDVKMKEKGDIPEGYSVSREKKERFSLILESASTNQTSMYLCATKGGTVTYEQYFGPGTRLTVT.

This clone was observed at least ten times. The rearrangement links TRBV7-8 to TRBJ2-1, with TRBD2 matching 16 bases. Germline loops: CDR1 SGHVS, CDR2 FQNEAQ. The J segment lost 4 bases and the V segment lost 5 bases, leaving 5 bases of the junction unmatched. The CDR3 extends over 17 amino acids. CDR3 DNA: TGTGCCAGCAGCGTGGGACTAGCGGGGGGGCCTTACAATGAGCAGTTCTTC. Translation: CASSVGLAGGPYNEQFF.

The chain is built from TRBV19 and TRBJ1-5; no clear D gene. V lost 8 bases and J lost 0, with 14 bases in between. The CDR3 runs 15 residues. Germline V lookup: CDR1 LNHDA, CDR2 SQIVND (reference sequence). The CDR3 coding sequence is TGTGCCAGTGACCCCGGGCCTACTAGCAATCAGCCCCAGCATTTT. This codes for CASDPGPTSNQPQHF.

The gene calls are TRBV6-1 and TRBJ1-5; D is unclear. This CDR3 contains 15 residues. The V and J ends lost 2 bases and 0 bases respectively, with 8 bases between them. Germline CDR1 is MNHNS and CDR2 is SASEGT. CDR3 amino acids: CASSERGFSNQPQHF. The DNA for the CDR3 is TGTGCCAGCAGTGAAAGAGGGTTTAGCAATCAGCCCCAGCATTTT.

A single count supports this clone. The J gene is TRBJ2-7, the V gene TRBV12-2; TRBD1, the table's D call, lacks a check against the DNA. TRBV12-2 is designated a pseudogene. This CDR3 region has 15 residues. The CDR3 here is CASRSRDRGRAEQYF. CDR3 nucleotides: TGTGCAAGTCGCTCCCGGGACAGGGGGCGCGCCGAGCAGTACTTC.

This rearrangement joins TRBV7-2 to TRBJ2-5; 7 nucleotides agree with TRBD2. The CDR3 has 16 amino acids. With 6 bases clipped from V and 5 bases from J, the junction kept 15 bases outside the gene matches. Germline CDR1 and CDR2: SGHTA and FQGNSA. Here the CDR3 DNA reads TGTGCCAGCAGGCGGGCGGGGCGGCGGGGGATGGAGACCCAGTACTTC. Its protein product is CASRRAGRRGMETQYF.

V is TRBV29-1 and J is TRBJ1-2; D gene ambiguous. Trimming took off 5 bases at V and 4 bases at J, with 20 bases between the two ends. This CDR3 has 15 residues. Germline lookup yields CDR1 SQVTM and CDR2 ANQGSEA. Written as DNA, the CDR3 is TGCAGCGTTACTACACAAGGCACGGCGGTCTATGGCTACACCTTC. Translating it yields CSVTTQGTAVYGYTF.

Remarks on this clone: The same CDR3 also results from other DNA sequences found in this sample. The CDR3 loop reads CASSPSSTDTQYF. The CDR3 nucleotides are TGTGCCAGCTCCCCCAGTAGCACAGATACGCAGTATTTT. The chain employs TRBV7-3 and TRBJ2-3, with D uncertain. CDR3 length: 13 residues. V was cut by 8 bases and J by 0 bases, with 9 bases left in between. Germline CDR1 SGHTA, CDR2 FQGTGA.

V gene TRBV5-4 combines with J gene TRBJ2-1; 7 bases map to TRBD2. The ends lost 7 bases at V and 9 bases at J; junction bases unmatched: 4. Germline lookup yields CDR1 SGHNT and CDR2 YYREEE (reference sequence). The CDR3 runs to 11 residues. The CDR3 nucleotides are TGTGCCAGCGGACTAGGCATTGAGCAGTTCTTC. Protein product: CASGLGIEQFF.

This chain uses TRBV28 with TRBJ1-1, with a weak D call TRBD1 (6 bases). V was cut by 1 base and J by 5 bases, with 17 bases left in between. This CDR3 has 16 amino acids. Per germline, CDR1 MDHEN and CDR2 SYDVKM. DNA for the CDR3: TGTGCCAGCAGTTTATCGCAGGGGCGAGGTGAGACTGAAGCTTTCTTT. Translated, it gives CASSLSQGRGETEAFF.

The chain recombines TRBV28 with TRBJ1-2; 11 bases align to TRBD1. The CDR3 has 14 amino acids. V was clipped by 6 bases and J by 3 bases; unmatched bases: 3. CDR1 and CDR2 (germline): MDHEN, SYDVKM. CDR3 nucleotides: TGTGCCAGCAGCGGGACAGGGGGTTACTATGGCTACACCTTC. Protein sequence: CASSGTGGYYGYTF.